A single sample is the source of the 24 T cell receptor beta chains below, sequenced in a study of beta chain features in type 1 diabetes. Expressed TCRB transcripts were sequenced because the entire RNA isolate underwent reverse transcription. Some clones are missing from TCRdb's copy, which holds only in-frame ones; the method was immunoSEQ multiplex PCR. The sample holds 140,000 to 150,000 clones; about 44% are singletons and the top ten take under 0.5%. The sample was Tregs from blood. Every receptor here comes from a man between 18 and 35 years old in good health.

This chain joins TRBV28 and TRBJ2-7, with TRBD1 identical over 7 bases. This CDR3 contains 16 residues. CDR1 MDHEN and CDR2 SYDVKM come from the germline V gene. V trimming: 4 bases; J trimming: 0 bases; junction bases outside the gene matches: 9. CDR3 loop: CASSSSPGQSSYEQYF. Written as DNA, the CDR3 is TGTGCCAGCAGTTCAAGTCCGGGACAGAGCTCCTACGAGCAGTACTTC.

Only a few counts were recorded for this clone. V is TRBV28 and J is TRBJ2-1; 9 bases are a match to TRBD2. Germline V gene lookup returns CDR1 MDHEN and CDR2 SYDVKM. The V and J ends lost 1 base and 7 bases, in that order; junction bases with no gene match: 5. The CDR3 contains 15 residues. Here the CDR3 reads CASSLSASGTNEQFF. CDR3 DNA: TGTGCCAGCAGTTTATCGGCTAGCGGGACTAATGAGCAGTTCTTC.

This clone was seen only a few times. The J gene is TRBJ1-5, the V gene TRBV18; 9 nucleotides line up with TRBD1. The CDR3 runs to 16 residues. Germline trimming cut 4 bases from V and 6 bases from J; bases unmatched to any gene: 10. Germline CDR1 and CDR2: KGHSH and LQKENI. CDR3 DNA: TGTGCCAGCTCACGGGAACAGGGGGCGACTGGTCAGCCCCAGCATTTT. Translated, it gives CASSREQGATGQPQHF.

The chain uses TRBV6-6 and TRBJ1-6; TRBD1 might be the D (6 bases). Germline V CDR1 and CDR2: MNHNY, SVGAGI (reference sequence). Trimming stripped 7 bases from V and 10 bases from J, with 17 bases between. This CDR3 has 14 residues. The CDR3 reads CASTLRGLRSPLHF. In DNA form, the CDR3 reads TGTGCCAGCACCCTCAGGGGTTTACGGTCACCCCTCCACTTT.

This chain joins TRBV7-9 and TRBJ1-2, with a tentative D call TRBD1 (6 bases). The CDR3 extends over 15 amino acids. V was clipped by 1 base and J by 6 bases, with 15 bases between them. Germline values: CDR1 SEHNR, CDR2 FQNEAQ (reference sequence). CDR3: CASSLVRGPFDGYTF. CDR3 nucleotides: TGTGCCAGCAGCTTAGTCAGGGGACCGTTTGATGGCTACACCTTC.

The chain carries TRBV5-4 and TRBJ1-2, with 9 bases identical to TRBD1. J was trimmed by 4 bases and V by 6 bases; bases with no gene match: 10. The germline CDR1 and CDR2 sequences are SGHNT and YYREEE (reference sequence). The CDR3 sequence is 15 residues long. CDR3 DNA sequence: TGTGCCAGCACTATTCGGACAGGGGCATCCTATGGCTACACCTTC. Residues: CASTIRTGASYGYTF. Filled out from reference TRBV5-4 and TRBJ1-2, the complete variable domain reads ETGVTQSPTHLIKTRGQQVTLRCSSQSGHNTVSWYQQALGQGPQFIFQYYREEENGRGNFPPRFSGLQFPNYSSELNVNALELDDSALYLCASTIRTGASYGYTFGSGTRLTVV.

The V gene is TRBV5-1, the J gene TRBJ1-5; TRBD1 matches 8 bases. The CDR3 is made up of 15 amino acids. Germline-derived CDR1 and CDR2 are SGHRS and YFSETQ. With V trimmed by 0 bases and J by 7 bases, 6 bases remained unmatched. The CDR3 bases are TGCGCCAGCAGCTTGGACGGACAGGGACACCAGCCCCAGCATTTT. It encodes CASSLDGQGHQPQHF.

The chain links TRBV7-2 to TRBJ2-7; a weak D match, TRBD1 (6 bases). The CDR3 covers 15 residues. Germline values: CDR1 SGHTA, CDR2 FQGNSA. Deletions cut 2 bases from V and 5 bases from J, with 16 bases between. The CDR3, as DNA: TGTGCCAGCAGCTTAATACAGGGTGGTGTCGACGAGCAGTACTTC. Amino acids: CASSLIQGGVDEQYF.

This chain joins TRBV11-2 and TRBJ1-2, with D possibly matching TRBD1 (5 bases). The CDR3 has 14 residues. The germline V gene encodes CDR1 SGHAT and CDR2 FQNNGV. The V end was cut by 4 bases, the J end by 5 bases, with 14 bases between. The CDR3 coding sequence is TGTGCCAGCAGCTCCGGCGGGACTCTATATGGCTACACCTTC. Protein product: CASSSGGTLYGYTF.

The table lists this clone with a few counts. The chain has TRBV6-6 and TRBJ2-2; 7 nucleotides align to TRBD2. J gave up 4 bases and V 2 bases, and 4 bases lay outside the gene matches. Germline loops: CDR1 MNHNY, CDR2 SVGAGI (reference sequence). The CDR3 consists of 15 residues. The CDR3 DNA reads as TGTGCCAGCAGTTACGGGGGAGGGCCCACCGGGGAGCTGTTTTTT. Amino acid sequence: CASSYGGGPTGELFF.

This sequence joins TRBV18 and TRBJ2-5, with a weak D call TRBD1 (6 bases). The germline CDR1 and CDR2 sequences are KGHSH and LQKENI. Trimming cost V 4 bases and J 0 bases, with 9 bases left between them. This CDR3 has 14 amino acids. The CDR3 sequence: CASSLDRYQETQYF. CDR3 DNA: TGTGCCAGCTCACTGGACAGATACCAAGAGACCCAGTACTTC. The complete variable domain, with remaining parts taken from reference TRBV18 and TRBJ2-5, reads NAGVMQNPRHLVRRRGQEARLRCSPMKGHSHVYWYRQLPEEGLKFMVYLQKENIIDESGMPKERFSAEFPKEGPSILRIQQVVRGDSAAYFCASSLDRYQETQYFGPGTRLLVL.

The chain has TRBV9 and TRBJ2-1; 7 bases line up with TRBD2. J was trimmed by 0 bases and V by 0 bases; bases with no gene match: 3. CDR3 length: 16 amino acids. CDR1 SGDLS and CDR2 YYNGEE come from the germline V gene. CDR3 sequence reads: CASSVGGGGSYNEQFF. CDR3 DNA sequence: TGTGCCAGCAGCGTAGGTGGCGGGGGCTCCTACAATGAGCAGTTCTTC.

The chain couples TRBV4-3 to TRBJ1-4, with D possibly TRBD1 on 6 matching bases. Between the trimmed V and J ends, which lost 1 base and 5 bases, there was a span of 14 bases. The CDR3 sequence is 16 residues long. Germline CDR1 is LGHNA and CDR2 is YSLEER. The CDR3 loop reads CASSQVFSQGNEKLFF. As DNA, the CDR3 is TGCGCCAGCAGCCAAGTGTTTAGTCAGGGGAATGAAAAACTGTTTTTT.

The chain links TRBV5-1 to TRBJ2-1; a possible D gene is TRBD1 (5 bases). CDR1 is SGHRS and CDR2 is YFSETQ in the germline V gene. V gave up 0 bases and J gave up 8 bases, with 12 bases separating them. The CDR3 spans 14 residues. This CDR3 reads CASSLVQVNDEQFF. CDR3 sequence (DNA): TGCGCCAGCAGCTTGGTACAGGTGAACGATGAGCAGTTCTTC.

In its sample, this clone was seen a few times. The chain couples TRBV10-3 to TRBJ2-7, with 11 nucleotides matching TRBD2. The CDR3 loop spans 14 amino acids. The V gene end was trimmed by 11 bases and the J gene end by 4 bases; junction bases not matched to a gene: 10. Germline CDR1 and CDR2: ENHRY and SYGVKD. DNA of the CDR3: TGTGCCGCCGGGGGGGGACTAGCGGCATACGAGCAGTACTTC. Amino acids: CAAGGGLAAYEQYF.

This clone has more than one count but fewer than ten. The V gene is TRBV27, the J gene TRBJ1-2; 11 bases fit TRBD1. V dropped 5 bases and J dropped 5; count of bases not matched to a gene: 7. The length of the CDR3 is 15 residues. Per the germline V gene, CDR1 is MNHEY and CDR2 is SMNVEV (reference sequence). The CDR3 DNA reads TGTGCCAGCAGTCCCCGGGACAGGGGGGTTTATGGCTACACCTTC. Translation gives CASSPRDRGVYGYTF.

This clone occurred a few times. This chain uses TRBV7-2 with TRBJ1-6; D unclear. V was cut by 2 bases and J by 8 bases, with 4 bases left in between. Per the germline V gene, CDR1 is SGHTA and CDR2 is FQGNSA. This CDR3 contains 12 residues. The CDR3 coding sequence is TGTGCCAGCAGCTTACTTTATTCACCCCTCCACTTT. It yields the protein CASSLLYSPLHF.

This clone was counted only a few times. The chain carries TRBV7-3 and TRBJ2-4; D gene uncertain. The CDR3 runs to 13 residues. In germline, CDR1 is SGHTA, CDR2 FQGTGA. Trimming shortened V by 3 bases and J by 6 bases, and 9 bases separated the two germline ends. The DNA of the CDR3 is TGTGCCAGCAGCTTGGAGTCCGGAAACATTCAGTACTTC. Translation gives CASSLESGNIQYF.

This clone was detected a few times. V gene TRBV7-9 combines with J gene TRBJ1-2; 7 positions agree with TRBD1. Trimming took 2 bases from V and 6 from J; bases not matched to a gene: 3. Germline V gene lookup returns CDR1 SEHNR and CDR2 FQNEAQ (reference sequence). CDR3 length equals 13 residues. As DNA, the CDR3 is TGTGCCAGCAGCTTAAGGGGGCCTGATGGCTACACCTTC. Residues: CASSLRGPDGYTF.

This clone has just a few counts. The genes are TRBV19 and TRBJ2-4; a weak D match, TRBD1 (5 bases). In germline, CDR1 is LNHDA, CDR2 SQIVND (reference sequence). There are 14 residues in the CDR3. The V and J ends lost 0 bases and 8 bases respectively, with 11 bases between them. CDR3 bases: TGTGCCAGTAGTATAGAAGGCAGGGCGGACATTCAGTACTTC. The encoded protein is CASSIEGRADIQYF.

This clone was counted only a few times. This chain uses TRBV5-1 with TRBJ2-5; 10 bases are a match to TRBD2. From germline, CDR1 is SGHRS and CDR2 YFSETQ. The CDR3 extends over 14 amino acids. With V trimmed by 4 bases and J by 2 bases, 2 bases remained unmatched. CDR3 DNA sequence: TGCGCCAGCAGCACGGGACTAGCGCAAGAGACCCAGTACTTC. As protein: CASSTGLAQETQYF.

This clone was recorded a few times. The rearrangement joins TRBV2 to TRBJ2-2, with D unclear. Looked up from germline, CDR1 is SNHLY and CDR2 is FYNNEI. The V and J ends lost 2 bases and 8 bases respectively, with 15 bases between them. The CDR3 is 15 amino acids. CDR3 sequence (DNA): TGTGCCAGCAGTGAATGGCTGGGCCGTCTTGGGGAGCTGTTTTTT. This sequence encodes CASSEWLGRLGELFF.

The chain links TRBV10-3 to TRBJ1-4; D remains ambiguous. The CDR3 runs to 12 residues. V lost 8 bases and J 8 bases, leaving 12 bases between the germline ends. Germline assignment: CDR1 ENHRY and CDR2 SYGVKD. CDR3 sequence: CAIWSPGEKLFF. The CDR3, as DNA: TGTGCCATCTGGTCTCCGGGGGAAAAACTGTTTTTT.

The chain recombines TRBV7-6 with TRBJ1-3; D is unresolved. The V gene lost 5 bases and the J gene lost 4 bases, with 3 bases spanning the gap. Germline CDR1 reads SGHVS; CDR2 reads FNYEAQ. The CDR3 runs 11 residues. CDR3 sequence (DNA): TGTGCCAGCAGCCTGGGAAACACCATATATTTT. It yields the protein CASSLGNTIYF.